These T cell receptor beta chains were read from a single sample in a study of blood T cells in healthy people across ages. MiXCR, run by TCRdb on the 5' RACE reads, gives a single entry per CDR3 protein. The table includes under 1 million distinct CDR3 sequences, around two fifths detected once. The sequencing input was blood. These receptors were obtained from a man aged 55 to 70 in good health. Each CDR3 is given with its conserved first and last residue. D genes are given only for firm matches. Clone size is stated in some rows and not others, as once, few, many or a class when expanded.

j_call	v_call	clone_size	d_call	cdr3_aa	cdr3_nt
TRBJ2-7	TRBV7-8	NA	TRBD2	CASSSYSGASYEQYF	TGTGCCAGCAGCTCATACAGCGGGGCCTCCTACGAGCAGTACTTC
TRBJ1-5	TRBV5-6	NA	NA	CASSRRMGHSNQPQHF	TGTGCCAGCAGCAGGCGGATGGGACACAGCAATCAGCCCCAGCATTTT
TRBJ2-7	TRBV10-3	few	TRBD1	CAIAQGQGSSYEQYF	TGTGCCATCGCACAAGGACAGGGCAGCTCCTACGAGCAGTACTTC
TRBJ2-7	TRBV3-1	NA	NA	CASSPVPGARLVEQYF	TGTGCCAGCAGCCCGGTTCCGGGAGCCCGTTTAGTGGAGCAGTACTTC
TRBJ2-3	TRBV5-5	NA	TRBD2	CASSELAPTTYTQYF	TGTGCCAGCAGTGAACTAGCGCCTACCACATATACGCAGTATTTT
TRBJ2-3	TRBV11-2	few	NA	CASSFRGAQKGGDTQYF	TGTGCCAGCAGCTTTCGGGGGGCTCAAAAAGGGGGAGATACGCAGTATTTT
TRBJ1-6	TRBV20-1	many	NA	CSARVPREGGPYNSPLHF	TGCAGTGCTAGAGTTCCCCGGGAGGGTGGTCCCTATAATTCACCCCTCCACTTT
TRBJ2-1	TRBV12-3/TRBV12-4	few	TRBD2	CASRLLGGDEQFF	TGTGCCAGCAGACTGCTGGGGGGGGATGAGCAGTTCTTC
TRBJ2-3	TRBV4-3	NA	NA	CASSQETRLLTDTQYF	TGCGCCAGCAGCCAAGAGACTAGACTTCTCACAGATACGCAGTATTTT
TRBJ2-7	TRBV13	few	NA	CASSPGMAYEQYF	TGTGCCAGCAGCCCAGGTATGGCCTACGAGCAGTACTTC
TRBJ2-3	TRBV7-2	NA	TRBD2	CASSLFLRGGEGSDTQYF	TGTGCCAGCAGCTTATTTTTGCGCGGGGGGGAAGGGTCAGATACGCAGTATTTT
TRBJ2-6	TRBV29-1	NA	NA	CSVLTTGPGANVLTF	TGCAGCGTGCTTACTACAGGGCCTGGGGCCAACGTCCTGACTTTC
TRBJ2-5	TRBV9	once	NA	CTSSETDTGETQYF	TGTACCAGCAGCGAAACGGATACTGGAGAGACCCAGTACTTC
TRBJ1-2	TRBV5-6	few	NA	CASSFDARANYGYTF	TGTGCCAGCAGCTTCGATGCCAGGGCTAACTATGGCTACACCTTC
TRBJ2-5	TRBV7-9	NA	NA	CASSLGRGVQETQYF	TGTGCCAGCAGCTTAGGGAGGGGAGTACAAGAGACCCAGTACTTC
TRBJ2-5	TRBV24-1	NA	NA	CATSDSPGLGEQETQYF	TGTGCCACCAGTGATTCCCCGGGACTGGGCGAGCAAGAGACCCAGTACTTC
TRBJ2-5	TRBV6-6	NA	TRBD2	CASSRGLAGNSEETQYF	TGTGCCAGCAGTCGAGGGCTAGCGGGGAACTCTGAAGAGACCCAGTACTTC
TRBJ1-2	TRBV11-2	once	NA	CASSNDPGQSSLTF	TGTGCCAGCAGCAACGATCCGGGCCAAAGTTCCCTCACCTTC
TRBJ2-5	TRBV5-1	few	NA	CASRTAQGTETQYF	TGCGCCAGCAGAACTGCACAGGGTACGGAGACCCAGTACTTC
TRBJ2-3	TRBV11-2	NA	NA	CASSPTAGALTDTQYF	TGTGCCAGCAGCCCCACGGCGGGGGCTCTGACAGATACGCAGTATTTT
TRBJ1-2	TRBV27	many	NA	CASSPPQGYGYTF	TGTGCCAGCAGTCCCCCGCAGGGCTATGGCTACACCTTC
TRBJ1-6	TRBV6-6	NA	NA	CASSYGARSNNSPLHF	TGTGCCAGCAGTTACGGCGCCCGCAGCAATAATTCACCCCTCCACTTT
TRBJ2-5	TRBV7-9	NA	TRBD2	CASRPQRGSKSDKQETQYF	TGTGCCAGCAGACCCCAGCGGGGGTCCAAGAGCGACAAACAAGAGACCCAGTACTTC
TRBJ2-1	TRBV5-5	NA	NA	CASSLDPLEVPFF	TGTGCCAGCAGCTTGGACCCCCTTGAAGTCCCGTTCTTC
TRBJ2-7	TRBV3-1	NA	NA	CASSQVGVEQYF	TGTGCCAGCAGCCAAGTAGGTGTCGAGCAGTACTTC
TRBJ2-5	TRBV11-1	NA	TRBD2	CASTSWASGEQETQYF	TGTGCCAGCACCTCTTGGGCTAGCGGGGAACAAGAGACCCAGTACTTC
TRBJ2-3	TRBV20-1	few	TRBD2	CSAATEGRGGTQYF	TGCAGTGCTGCCACAGAGGGGCGGGGGGGGACGCAGTATTTT
TRBJ2-5	TRBV4-3	NA	NA	CASSQDRLLEETQYF	TGCGCCAGCAGCCAAGACCGACTCCTTGAAGAGACCCAGTACTTC
TRBJ2-3	TRBV12-3/TRBV12-4	few	NA	CASSFQSGSGTDTQYF	TGTGCCAGCAGTTTTCAGTCAGGGAGTGGCACAGATACGCAGTATTTT
TRBJ2-3	TRBV11-2	few	NA	CASSLVGIADTQYF	TGTGCCAGCAGCTTAGTAGGCATCGCAGATACGCAGTATTTT
TRBJ1-6	TRBV12-3/TRBV12-4	NA	NA	CASSPTGLYSPLHF	TGTGCCAGCAGCCCCACAGGACTCTATTCACCCCTCCACTTT
TRBJ2-5	TRBV9	NA	TRBD2	CASSVDGRGETQYF	TGTGCCAGCAGCGTAGATGGGAGGGGTGAGACCCAGTACTTC
TRBJ2-7	TRBV15	NA	NA	CATSLGSYEQYF	TGTGCCACCAGCCTCGGGTCCTACGAGCAGTACTTC
TRBJ2-3	TRBV7-2	NA	TRBD2	CASSRQRGGTDTQYF	TGTGCCAGCAGTCGTCAGCGGGGGGGCACAGATACGCAGTATTTT
TRBJ1-2	TRBV10-3	NA	NA	CAIRDSWDTYGYTF	TGTGCCATCAGGGACTCTTGGGACACCTATGGCTACACCTTC
TRBJ1-2	TRBV20-1	NA	TRBD1	CSARSTGGFYYGYTF	TGCAGTGCTAGATCGACAGGGGGTTTTTACTATGGCTACACCTTC
TRBJ2-7	TRBV4-3	NA	TRBD1	CSSSQQTGDYEQYF	TGCTCCAGCAGCCAACAAACAGGGGACTACGAGCAGTACTTC
TRBJ1-1	TRBV5-6	NA	NA	CASIRGGQPYTEAFF	TGTGCCAGCATCCGAGGAGGACAGCCTTACACTGAAGCTTTCTTT
TRBJ2-2	TRBV7-2	NA	NA	CASSPGATPTGELFF	TGTGCCAGCAGCCCCGGGGCCACCCCGACCGGGGAGCTGTTTTTT
TRBJ2-1	TRBV6-2/TRBV6-3	NA	NA	CASSPPHRVHTQFF	TGTGCCAGCAGTCCTCCACACAGGGTACACACGCAGTTCTTC
TRBJ2-7	TRBV7-6	NA	NA	CASSLGSPYQQYF	TGTGCCAGCAGCTTAGGTTCACCATACCAGCAGTACTTC
TRBJ2-2	TRBV4-1	NA	TRBD2	CASSRDPPRLAGHTGELFF	TGCGCCAGCAGCCGAGATCCCCCCCGACTAGCGGGGCATACCGGGGAGCTGTTTTTT
TRBJ2-5	TRBV7-9	NA	NA	CASSQTRLAETQYF	TGTGCCAGCAGCCAAACAAGGTTGGCAGAGACCCAGTACTTC
TRBJ2-1	TRBV4-2	NA	NA	CASSQVTEAYNEQFF	TGTGCCAGCAGCCAAGTAACAGAGGCCTACAATGAGCAGTTCTTC
TRBJ2-3	TRBV7-8	NA	TRBD1	CASSSQGARNTDTQYF	TGTGCCAGCAGCTCCCAGGGGGCGCGGAACACAGATACGCAGTATTTT
TRBJ2-5	TRBV27	few	TRBD2	CASSPKAGGPLETQYF	TGTGCCAGCAGTCCTAAGGCGGGGGGGCCGCTAGAGACCCAGTACTTC
TRBJ1-5	TRBV4-3	once	NA	CVSSQQSYSNQPQHF	TGCGTCAGCAGCCAGCAGTCATATAGCAATCAGCCCCAGCATTTT
TRBJ2-5	TRBV7-9	few	TRBD1	CASSLGQGADVLETQYF	TGTGCCAGCAGCCTCGGACAGGGGGCGGATGTCCTAGAGACCCAGTACTTC